These 29 T cell receptor beta chains came from one sample sequenced in a study of blood T cells in healthy people across ages. A second PCR of 7 to 11 cycles used a sample-barcoded 5' primer and a J-beta primer mix. From the 5' RACE reads, TCRdb called clonotypes with MiXCR, one entry per CDR3 protein. The data contain 600,000 or so distinct CDR3 sequences, approximately 30% of them singletons. The sample comprised blood. These receptor sequences come from a woman aged 80 or over in good health.

V gene TRBV6-1 combines with J gene TRBJ1-2; D call uncertain. This CDR3 has 12 residues. V lost 10 bases and J 2 bases, leaving 11 bases between the germline ends. CDR1 is MNHNS, CDR2 SASEGT, per germline. The CDR3 reads CATIRGNYGYTF. CDR3 nucleotide sequence: TGTGCCACCATCCGAGGGAACTATGGCTACACCTTC.

About this clonotype itself: A read error may be the cause here, since a much bigger clone is one base away. The rearrangement links TRBV27 to TRBJ2-1; possibly TRBD2 for D (6 bases). Germline V gives CDR1 MNHEY, CDR2 SMNVEV (reference sequence). The CDR3 runs to 16 residues. This chain's CDR3 is CTSSLQAGRSYNEQFF. The DNA of the CDR3 is TGTACCAGCAGTTTACAGGCGGGGCGATCCTACAATGAGCAGTTCTTC.

V usage is TRBV20-1 and J usage is TRBJ1-5; D remains ambiguous. Trimming stripped 7 bases from V and 2 bases from J, with 9 bases between. CDR1 is DFQATT and CDR2 is SNEGSKA in the germline V gene (reference sequence). The CDR3 runs to 12 residues. The CDR3 here is CSGTEGNQPQHF. For the CDR3, the DNA is TGCAGTGGTACAGAGGGCAATCAGCCCCAGCATTTT.

The table lists this clonotype with many counts. This chain links TRBV6-6 with TRBJ2-3; 8 bases map to TRBD2. CDR1 and CDR2 (germline): MNHNY, SVGAGI (reference sequence). This CDR3 is built from 17 residues. With V trimmed by 0 bases and J by 2 bases, 7 bases remained unmatched. The CDR3 reads CASSYSPRGGFTDTQYF. CDR3 DNA: TGTGCCAGCAGTTACTCTCCTCGCGGGGGGTTCACAGATACGCAGTATTTT.

This clonotype was observed a handful of times. A read error may be the cause here, since a much bigger clone is one base away. V is TRBV7-8 and J is TRBJ1-4; D ambiguous. Germline V CDR1 and CDR2: SGHVS, FQNEAQ. The length of the CDR3 is 14 residues. The CDR3 bases are TGTGCCAGCAGCTTACGGGTTACTAATGAAAAACGGTTTTTT. Residues: CASSLRVTNEKRFF.

In this sample, this clonotype turned up many times. V gene TRBV4-2 combines with J gene TRBJ2-3; 11 bases agree with TRBD2. From germline, CDR1 is LGHNA and CDR2 YNFKEQ. J gave up 5 bases and V 0 bases, and 1 base lay outside the gene matches. The CDR3 consists of 15 residues. The CDR3 loop is CASSQDSGGGDTQYF. In DNA, the CDR3 is TGTGCCAGCAGCCAAGATAGCGGGGGGGGAGATACGCAGTATTTT.

This clonotype has a count of ten or more. The CDR3 region has the DNA TGTGCCAGCAGTGAAACTACAGGGATCTATGGCTACACCTTC. Translated, it gives CASSETTGIYGYTF. This rearrangement joins TRBV25-1 to TRBJ1-2; D possibly corresponds to TRBD1 (6 bases). CDR1 MGHDK and CDR2 SYGVNS come from the germline V gene. The CDR3 totals 14 residues. The V end lost 2 bases, the J end lost 4 bases, and 11 bases lay between the germline ends.

This clonotype occurred a few times. CDR3 region: CASSSGTSLTGELFF. CDR3 DNA sequence: TGCGCCAGCAGTTCCGGGACTAGCTTAACCGGGGAGCTGTTTTTT. The chain recombines TRBV4-1 with TRBJ2-2; TRBD2 matches at 9 bases. V lost 6 bases and J lost 5; bases outside the gene matches: 7. The CDR3 totals 15 residues. Germline loops: CDR1 MGHRA, CDR2 YSYEKL.

This clonotype was seen ten or more times. V and J are TRBV2 and TRBJ2-3; no firm D call. The ends were cut back, 2 bases at V and 6 bases at J, with 18 bases in the middle. This CDR3 spans 16 amino acids. The germline gives CDR1 SNHLY, CDR2 FYNNEI. Here the CDR3 reads CASSEREALRADTQYF. CDR3 nucleotides: TGTGCCAGCAGTGAACGAGAGGCTTTGCGTGCCGATACGCAGTATTTT.

This clonotype was found a few times. CDR3 protein: CASSAAPFPPGLAGGRTDTQYF. CDR3 in DNA: TGTGCCAGCAGCGCAGCCCCCTTTCCTCCGGGACTAGCGGGGGGGCGCACAGATACGCAGTATTTT. This chain uses TRBV9 with TRBJ2-3; TRBD2 agrees at 16 bases. This CDR3 comprises 22 residues. Looked up from germline, CDR1 is SGDLS and CDR2 is YYNGEE. J gave up 1 base and V 3 bases, and 17 bases lay outside the gene matches. The entire variable domain, with the rest obtained from reference TRBV9 and TRBJ2-3, is as follows: DSGVTQTPKHLITATGQRVTLRCSPRSGDLSVYWYQQSLDQGLQFLIQYYNGEERAKGNILERFSAQQFPDLHSELNLSSLELGDSALYFCASSAAPFPPGLAGGRTDTQYFGPGTRLTVL.

The table lists this clonotype with many counts. The V call is TRBV7-9, the J call TRBJ2-6; D is perhaps TRBD1 or TRBD2 (5 bases each). Germline loops: CDR1 SEHNR, CDR2 FQNEAQ (reference sequence). The length of the CDR3 is 16 residues. V lost 5 bases to trimming and J lost 0 bases, with 11 bases between them. CDR3 bases: TGTGCCAGCAGCCACTTGGGGGACTCTGGGGCCAACGTCCTGACTTTC. Translating it yields CASSHLGDSGANVLTF. The variable domain in full, with the rest retrieved from reference TRBV7-9 and TRBJ2-6, is DTGVSQNPRHKITKRGQNVTFRCDPISEHNRLYWYRQTLGQGPEFLTYFQNEAQLEKSRLLSDRFSAERPKGSFSTLEIQRTEQGDSAMYLCASSHLGDSGANVLTFGAGSRLTVL.

On this clonotype itself: A read error may explain this, as a much larger clone is one base away. The CDR3 nucleotides read TGCAGCGTTGACGCGGGGGCGCGTATGAACTATGGCTACACCTTC. Residues: CSVDAGARMNYGYTF. This chain connects TRBV29-1 to TRBJ1-2, with D possibly being TRBD1 (6 bases). V gave up 3 bases and J gave up 2 bases, with 16 bases separating them. Looked up from germline, CDR1 is SQVTM and CDR2 is ANQGSEA. There are 15 residues in the CDR3.

Details on this clonotype: Possible read error: a much larger clone is one base away. This chain connects TRBV5-4 to TRBJ2-7, with 7 nucleotides matching TRBD2. The CDR3 totals 15 residues. Germline V gives CDR1 SGHNT, CDR2 YYREEE (reference sequence). V dropped 5 bases and J dropped 7; count of bases not matched to a gene: 15. For the CDR3, the DNA is TGTGCCAGCAGGCTGTCCGCGGGGGAGTACAATGAGCAGTACTTC. Residues: CASRLSAGEYNEQYF.

This clonotype is a singleton in its sample. The CDR3 DNA sequence: TGCGCCAGCAGCCGGGGACTAGCGGGGGCAGCAGATACGCAGTATTTT. Residues: CASSRGLAGAADTQYF. The chain links TRBV4-1 to TRBJ2-3; 14 positions agree with TRBD2. Germline lookup yields CDR1 MGHRA and CDR2 YSYEKL. The CDR3 length is 16 residues. Trimming at V came to 4 bases and at J to 4 bases, leaving 4 bases not matched to a gene.

This clonotype was found many times. The genes are TRBV29-1 and TRBJ2-3, with a tentative D call TRBD1 (7 bases). The CDR3 totals 12 residues. Trimming left V 4 bases short and J 4 bases short, with 9 bases between. Germline V gene lookup returns CDR1 SQVTM and CDR2 ANQGSEA. The CDR3 nucleotides are TGCAGCGTTGTCAGGGGGGCAGATACGCAGTATTTT. This gives the protein CSVVRGADTQYF.

This clonotype was observed many times. This chain links TRBV7-2 with TRBJ2-2, with 7 bases aligning to TRBD2. Trimming took 5 bases from V and 5 from J; bases not matched to a gene: 14. The CDR3 runs 17 residues. Germline V CDR1 and CDR2: SGHTA, FQGNSA. The CDR3: CASSAVGGGYDTGELFF. CDR3 DNA: TGTGCCAGCAGCGCCGTTGGCGGGGGTTACGATACCGGGGAGCTGTTTTTT.

Notes on this clonotype: A much larger clone differs by one base, so this may be a read error. The chain is built from TRBV20-1 and TRBJ2-1; no firm D call. CDR3 size: 15 residues. CDR1 and CDR2 (germline): DFQATT, SNEGSKA (reference sequence). CDR3 residues: CGARDRRHLYNEQFF. The DNA for the CDR3 is TGCGGTGCCAGAGACCGGCGACATCTCTACAATGAGCAGTTCTTC.

This clonotype showed up many times. The V gene is TRBV2, the J gene TRBJ2-5; no reliable D call. V shed 0 bases and J shed 5 bases, with 19 bases lying between them. The CDR3 length is 17 residues. The germline V gene has CDR1 SNHLY and CDR2 FYNNEI. This CDR3 is CASSEALFGPGRETQYF. In DNA, the CDR3 is TGTGCCAGCAGTGAAGCCTTGTTCGGACCTGGCAGGGAGACCCAGTACTTC.

This clonotype was picked up many times. The rearrangement joins TRBV12-3 or TRBV12-4 to TRBJ2-7; 10 bases map to TRBD1. This CDR3 is 15 amino acids long. V shed 6 bases and J 2 bases; nucleotides not matched to a gene: 7. The CDR3 region is CASSLHGTGAYEQYF. CDR3 sequence (DNA): TGTGCCAGCAGCCTGCACGGGACAGGGGCCTACGAGCAGTACTTC.

This clonotype was observed a handful of times. This may come from a read error, since a much larger clone is one base off. J is TRBJ2-1 and V is TRBV20-1; perhaps D is TRBD1 or TRBD2 (7 bases each). The better agreement between TRBJ2-7 and the DNA end casts doubt on the J call. Germline-derived CDR1 and CDR2 are DFQATT and SNEGSKA (reference sequence). The CDR3 runs to 15 residues. This chain's CDR3 is CSPEGGTETYNEQYF. The CDR3 coding sequence is TGCAGTCCCGAGGGGGGGACAGAGACCTACAATGAGCAGTACTTC.

This clonotype was detected a few times. The rearrangement uses TRBV7-2 and TRBJ1-1; D not resolved. The CDR3 has 14 amino acids. V was trimmed by 2 bases and J by 4 bases, leaving 11 bases between them. Per germline, CDR1 SGHTA and CDR2 FQGNSA. The CDR3 nucleotides read TGTGCCAGCAGCTTATTGCGGGGTACCACTGAAGCTTTCTTT. This gives the protein CASSLLRGTTEAFF.

Ten or more counts support this clonotype. The chain combines TRBV6-5 with TRBJ1-1, with 9 positions matching TRBD1. The CDR3 is 12 amino acids. Losses at the gene ends were 6 bases for V and 6 bases for J; bases not matched to a gene: 2. Germline V CDR1 and CDR2: MNHEY, SVGAGI. Here the CDR3 reads CASSRTGAEAFF. The DNA of the CDR3 is TGTGCCAGCAGCCGGACAGGGGCTGAAGCTTTCTTT.

This clonotype has at least ten counts. The CDR3, as DNA: TGTGCCAGCAGCTTAACCCGACTAGCGGGGGGTTCTCGGGAGCAGTTCTTC. This codes for CASSLTRLAGGSREQFF. The chain carries TRBV7-8 and TRBJ2-1, with 13 bases that match TRBD2. V shed 2 bases, J shed 10 bases, and the junction held 11 bases outside the gene matches. The length of the CDR3 is 17 residues. Germline CDR1 and CDR2: SGHVS and FQNEAQ. The variable domain in full, with the rest retrieved from reference TRBV7-8 and TRBJ2-1, is GAGVSQSPRYKVAKRGQDVALRCDPISGHVSLFWYQQALGQGPEFLTYFQNEAQLDKSGLPSDRFFAERPEGSVSTLKIQRTQQEDSAVYLCASSLTRLAGGSREQFFGPGTRLTVL.

Notes on this clonotype: Germline is not matched at one junction end, which may reflect a read error. The chain recombines TRBV5-6 with TRBJ1-2; maybe TRBD1 (5 bases). CDR3 size: 14 residues. From germline, CDR1 is SGHDT and CDR2 YYEEEE. CDR3 coding DNA: TGTCCCAGCAGCTGGCCCGCAGGGAACTATGGCTACACCTTC. Amino acids: CPSSWPAGNYGYTF.

This sequence joins TRBV2 and TRBJ2-3; 9 bases are shared with TRBD2. The germline V gene has CDR1 SNHLY and CDR2 FYNNEI. This CDR3 spans 16 amino acids. The J segment lost 0 bases and the V segment lost 5 bases, leaving 6 bases of the junction unmatched. In DNA, the CDR3 is TGTGCCAGCAGTAACCTAGCGGGGTTTAGCACAGATACGCAGTATTTT. Residues: CASSNLAGFSTDTQYF.

This clonotype was seen only a few times. The rearrangement joins TRBV29-1 to TRBJ2-1, with D possibly called TRBD1 or TRBD2 (5 bases each). Germline V gives CDR1 SQVTM, CDR2 ANQGSEA. This CDR3 comprises 14 residues. Trimming took off 1 base at V and 10 bases at J, with 17 bases between the two ends. CDR3 coding DNA: TGCAGCGTTGAAGTTGAGGGGAACTCCTACGAGCAGTTCTTC. Residues: CSVEVEGNSYEQFF.

This clonotype turned up a few times. The V gene is TRBV3-1, the J gene TRBJ2-2; unclear D gene. Germline CDR1 reads LGHDT; CDR2 reads YNNKEL (reference sequence). Trimming removed 1 base from V and 3 bases from J, with 6 bases in between. The CDR3 extends over 14 amino acids. The CDR3 coding sequence is TGTGCCAGCAGCCAAGTCATGGACACCGGGGAGCTGTTTTTT. This encodes CASSQVMDTGELFF. The full variable domain, in which reference TRBV3-1 and TRBJ2-2 provide the parts outside the CDR3, is DTAVSQTPKYLVTQMGNDKSIKCEQNLGHDTMYWYKQDSKKFLKIMFSYNNKELIINETVPNRFSPKSPDKAHLNLHINSLELGDSAVYFCASSQVMDTGELFFGEGSRLTVL.

There are many counts of this clonotype. This chain connects TRBV7-2 to TRBJ1-5; D may be TRBD1 (6 bases). V lost 5 bases and J lost 0, with 14 bases in between. Germline V gene data show CDR1 as SGHTA and CDR2 as FQGNSA. The CDR3 is 16 residues long. CDR3 protein: CASSRPLGHSNQPQHF. For the CDR3, the DNA is TGTGCCAGCAGCCGACCCTTGGGACATAGCAATCAGCCCCAGCATTTT.

The CDR3 loop is CAWSVQGRNAFF. CDR3 DNA: TGTGCCTGGAGTGTCCAGGGGCGGAATGCTTTCTTT. The chain carries TRBV30 and TRBJ1-1; D might be TRBD1 (6 bases). V shed 0 bases and J shed 11 bases, with 13 bases lying between them. Per the germline V gene, CDR1 is GTSNPN and CDR2 is SVGIG (reference sequence). The length of the CDR3 is 12 residues. Based on the CDR3 plus reference TRBV30 and TRBJ1-1, the full variable domain is SQTIHQWPATLVQPVGSPLSLECTVEGTSNPNLYWYRQAAGRGLQLLFYSVGIGQISSEVPQNLSASRPQDRQFILSSKKLLLSDSGFYLCAWSVQGRNAFFGQGTRLTVV.